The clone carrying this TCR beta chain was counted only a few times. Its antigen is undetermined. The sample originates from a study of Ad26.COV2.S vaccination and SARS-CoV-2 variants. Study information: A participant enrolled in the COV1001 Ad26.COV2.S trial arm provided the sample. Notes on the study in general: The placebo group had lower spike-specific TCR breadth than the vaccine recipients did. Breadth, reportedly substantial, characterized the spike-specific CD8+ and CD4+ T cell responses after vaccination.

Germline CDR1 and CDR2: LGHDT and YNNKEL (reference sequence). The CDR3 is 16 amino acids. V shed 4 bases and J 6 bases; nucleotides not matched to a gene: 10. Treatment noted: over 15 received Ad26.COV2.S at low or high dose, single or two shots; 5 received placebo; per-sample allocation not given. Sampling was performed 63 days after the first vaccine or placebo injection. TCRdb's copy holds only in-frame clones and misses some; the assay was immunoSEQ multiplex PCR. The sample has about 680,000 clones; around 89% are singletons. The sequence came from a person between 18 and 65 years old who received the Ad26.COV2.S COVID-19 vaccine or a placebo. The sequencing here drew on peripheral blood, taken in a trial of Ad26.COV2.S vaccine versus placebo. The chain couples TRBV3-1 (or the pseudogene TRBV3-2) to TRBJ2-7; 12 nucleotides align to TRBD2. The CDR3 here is CASSPSTSGRMGEQYF. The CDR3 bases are TGTGCCAGCAGCCCAAGCACTAGCGGGAGGATGGGCGAGCAGTACTTC.